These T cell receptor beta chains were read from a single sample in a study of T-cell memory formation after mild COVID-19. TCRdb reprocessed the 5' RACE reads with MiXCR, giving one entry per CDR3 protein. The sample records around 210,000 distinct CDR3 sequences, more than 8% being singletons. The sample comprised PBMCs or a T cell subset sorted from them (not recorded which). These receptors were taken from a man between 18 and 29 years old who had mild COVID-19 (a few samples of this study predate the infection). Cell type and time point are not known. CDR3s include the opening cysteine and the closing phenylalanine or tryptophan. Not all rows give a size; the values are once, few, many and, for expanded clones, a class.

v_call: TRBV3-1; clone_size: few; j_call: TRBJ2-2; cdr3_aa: CASSQDSNTGELFF
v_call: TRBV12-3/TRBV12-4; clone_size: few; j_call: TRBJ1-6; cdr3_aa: CASRQSNHSPLHF
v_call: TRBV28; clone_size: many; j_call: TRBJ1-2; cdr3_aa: CASSPWAYGYTF
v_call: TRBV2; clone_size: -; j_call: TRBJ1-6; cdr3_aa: CATTGTSYNSPLHF
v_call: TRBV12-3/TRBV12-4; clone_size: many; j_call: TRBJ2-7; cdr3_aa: CASSSHQTATYEQYF
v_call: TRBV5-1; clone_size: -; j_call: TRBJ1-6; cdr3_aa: CASREQGTYNSPLHF
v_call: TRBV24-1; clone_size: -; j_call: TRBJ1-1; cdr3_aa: CATSDKWGSAFF
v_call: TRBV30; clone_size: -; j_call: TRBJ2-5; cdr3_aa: CAWSGGQQETQYF
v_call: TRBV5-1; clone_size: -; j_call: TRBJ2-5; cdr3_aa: CASSLESYEGTQYF
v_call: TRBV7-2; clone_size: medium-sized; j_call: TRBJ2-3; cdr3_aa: CASSLVLGATDTQYF
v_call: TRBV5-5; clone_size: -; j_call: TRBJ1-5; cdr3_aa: CASSRWDRGGQPQHF
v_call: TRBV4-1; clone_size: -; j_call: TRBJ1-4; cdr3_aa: CASSQERTRTNEKLFF
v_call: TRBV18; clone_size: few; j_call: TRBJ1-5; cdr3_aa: CASSPEGSQPQHF
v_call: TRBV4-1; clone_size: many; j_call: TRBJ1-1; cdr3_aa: CASSQELGGRGAEAFF
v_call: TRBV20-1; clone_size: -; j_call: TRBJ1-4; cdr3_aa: CSARATNEKLFF
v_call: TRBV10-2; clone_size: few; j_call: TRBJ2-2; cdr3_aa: CASRVDTGELFF
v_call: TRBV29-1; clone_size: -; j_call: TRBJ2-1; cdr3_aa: CSSSGQGGGNEQFF
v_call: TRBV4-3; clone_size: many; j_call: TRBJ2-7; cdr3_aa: CASSQDWRSGGSYEQYF
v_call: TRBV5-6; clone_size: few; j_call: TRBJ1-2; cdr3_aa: CASSLVGALSGGYTF
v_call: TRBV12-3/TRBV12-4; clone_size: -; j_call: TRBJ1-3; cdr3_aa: CASSNRAGNTIYF
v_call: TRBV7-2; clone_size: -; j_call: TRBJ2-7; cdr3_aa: CASSHPPHPRSYEQYF
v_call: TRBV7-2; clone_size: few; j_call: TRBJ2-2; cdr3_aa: CASNPGGYDTGELFF
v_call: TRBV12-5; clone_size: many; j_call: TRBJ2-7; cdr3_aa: CASQGATSGRSSYEQYF
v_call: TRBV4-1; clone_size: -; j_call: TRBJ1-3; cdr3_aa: CASSKRTVSGNTIYF
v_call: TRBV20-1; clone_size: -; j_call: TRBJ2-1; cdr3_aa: CSARDRRLAGDYNEQFF
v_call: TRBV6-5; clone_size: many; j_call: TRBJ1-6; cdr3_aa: CASSYGGTKNSPLHF
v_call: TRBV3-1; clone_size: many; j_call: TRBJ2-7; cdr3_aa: CASSLHAGTRAYEQYF
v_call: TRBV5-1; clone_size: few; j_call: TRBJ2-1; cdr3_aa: CASSLSTNNEQFF
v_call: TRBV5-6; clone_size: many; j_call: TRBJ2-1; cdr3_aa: CASSPSFLYNEQFF
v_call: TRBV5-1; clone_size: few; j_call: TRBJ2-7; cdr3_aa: CASSRRLSGTGGGEQYF
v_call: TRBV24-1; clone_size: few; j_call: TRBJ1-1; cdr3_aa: CATSDVYERAFF
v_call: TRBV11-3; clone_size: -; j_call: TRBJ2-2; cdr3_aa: CASSLMGATGELFF
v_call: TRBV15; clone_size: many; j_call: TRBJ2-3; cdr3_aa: CATSRDTDTQYF
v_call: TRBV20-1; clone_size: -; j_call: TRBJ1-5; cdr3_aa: CSAIKPGQRHQPQHF
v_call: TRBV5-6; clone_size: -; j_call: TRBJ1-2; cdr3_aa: CASSFGLPTAYTF
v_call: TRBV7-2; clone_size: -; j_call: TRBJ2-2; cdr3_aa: CASRGARSLFF
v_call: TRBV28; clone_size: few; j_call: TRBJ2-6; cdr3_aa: CASSSLRGAANVLTF
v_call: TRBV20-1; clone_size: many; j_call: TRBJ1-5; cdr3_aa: CSAPGPSQPQHF
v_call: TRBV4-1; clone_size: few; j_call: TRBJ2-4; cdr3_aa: CASSPDRDRGDIQYF
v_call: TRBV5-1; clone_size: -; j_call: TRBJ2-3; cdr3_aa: CASSFSGLDTDTQYF
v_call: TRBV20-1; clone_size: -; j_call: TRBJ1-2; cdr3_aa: CSATREFPNYGYTF
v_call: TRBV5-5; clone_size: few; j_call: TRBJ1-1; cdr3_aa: CASQGSLNTEAFF
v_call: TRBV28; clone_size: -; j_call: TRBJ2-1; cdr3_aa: CASSSSSRGTAYNEQFF
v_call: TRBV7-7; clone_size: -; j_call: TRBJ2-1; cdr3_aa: CASSLGGLRNEQFF
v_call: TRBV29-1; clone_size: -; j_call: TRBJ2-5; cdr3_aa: CSADARSGETQYF
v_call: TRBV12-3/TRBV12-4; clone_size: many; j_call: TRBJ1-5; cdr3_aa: CASGRTGNQPQHF
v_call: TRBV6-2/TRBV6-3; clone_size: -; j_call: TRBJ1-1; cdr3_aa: CASSYSSEAFF
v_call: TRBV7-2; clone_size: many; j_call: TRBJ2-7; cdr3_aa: CASSFGYISYEQYF
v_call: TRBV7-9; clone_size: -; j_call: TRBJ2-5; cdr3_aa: CASRPLGYSQETQYF
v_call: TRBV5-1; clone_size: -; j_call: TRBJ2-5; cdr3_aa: CATRLAGFQETQYF
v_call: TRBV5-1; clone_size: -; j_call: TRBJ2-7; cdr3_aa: CASSLLGTSTSGEQYF
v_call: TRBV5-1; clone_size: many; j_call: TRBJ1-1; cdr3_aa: CASSSRGLRAEAFF
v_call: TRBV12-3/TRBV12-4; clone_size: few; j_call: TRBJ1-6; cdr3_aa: CASSLQGHSPLHF
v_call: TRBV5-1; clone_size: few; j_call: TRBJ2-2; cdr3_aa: CASSPNSANTGELFF
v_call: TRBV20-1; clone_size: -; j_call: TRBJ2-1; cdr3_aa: CSAPPAGGRLNEQFF
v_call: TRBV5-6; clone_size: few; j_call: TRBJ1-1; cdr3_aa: CASRADRYTEAFF
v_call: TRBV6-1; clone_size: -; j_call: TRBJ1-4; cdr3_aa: CAGRIGGGDEKLFF
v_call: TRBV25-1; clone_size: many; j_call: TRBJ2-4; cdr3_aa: CASSASVGPDIQYF
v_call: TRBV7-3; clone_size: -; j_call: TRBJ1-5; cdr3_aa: CASSLGQGAQEPQHF
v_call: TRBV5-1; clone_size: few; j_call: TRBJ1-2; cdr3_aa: CASSLPLGGGYTF